This T cell receptor (beta chain) derives from a study of identical twins. Using its own MiXCR run on the 5' RACE reads, TCRdb lists one record per CDR3 protein. The sample lists some 100,000 distinct CDR3 sequences; about 6.1% were seen once. V lost 1 base, J lost 2 bases, and 17 bases lay in between. The germline V gene encodes CDR1 SGHRS and CDR2 YFSETQ. The CDR3 is made up of 17 amino acids. The chain carries TRBV5-1 and TRBJ2-3, with D hard to call. This sequence originates from a woman aged 50 to 65 in good health. What was sequenced was memory T cells sorted from blood. The CDR3: CASSLRSAETNTDTQYF. CDR3 DNA: TGCGCCAGCAGCTTGCGTTCGGCAGAGACGAACACAGATACGCAGTATTTT.